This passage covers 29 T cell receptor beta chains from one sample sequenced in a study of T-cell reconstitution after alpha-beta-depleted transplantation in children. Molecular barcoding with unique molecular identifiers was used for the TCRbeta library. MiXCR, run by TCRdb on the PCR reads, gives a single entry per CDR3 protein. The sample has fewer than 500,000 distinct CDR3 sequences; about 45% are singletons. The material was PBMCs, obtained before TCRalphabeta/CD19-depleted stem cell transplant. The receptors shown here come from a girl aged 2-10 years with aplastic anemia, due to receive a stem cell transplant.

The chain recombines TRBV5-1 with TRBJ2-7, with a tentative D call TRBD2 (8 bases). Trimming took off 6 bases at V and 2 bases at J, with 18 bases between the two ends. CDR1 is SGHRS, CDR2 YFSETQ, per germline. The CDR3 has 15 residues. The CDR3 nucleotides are TGCGCCAGCAAGGAGGGGGCGGGGGGACCCTACGAGCAGTACTTC. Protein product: CASKEGAGGPYEQYF.

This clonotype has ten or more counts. Here the CDR3 DNA reads TGTGCCAGCAGCTTAGGGGCTTACACCGGGGAGCTGTTTTTT. Translation: CASSLGAYTGELFF. The V and J genes are TRBV7-2 and TRBJ2-2; D remains ambiguous. V shed 1 base and J shed 3 bases, with 6 bases lying between them. The CDR3 is 14 residues long. Germline V lookup: CDR1 SGHTA, CDR2 FQGNSA. The variable domain in full, completed from reference TRBV7-2 and TRBJ2-2, reads GAGVSQSPSNKVTEKGKDVELRCDPISGHTALYWYRQSLGQGLEFLIYFQGNSAPDKSGLPSDRFSAERTGGSVSTLTIQRTQQEDSAVYLCASSLGAYTGELFFGEGSRLTVL.

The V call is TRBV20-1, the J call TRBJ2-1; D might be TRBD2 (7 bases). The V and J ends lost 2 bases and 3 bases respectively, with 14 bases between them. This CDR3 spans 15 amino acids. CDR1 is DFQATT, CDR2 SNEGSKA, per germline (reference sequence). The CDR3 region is CSARKRGGFYNEQFF. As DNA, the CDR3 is TGCAGTGCTAGAAAGAGGGGGGGCTTCTACAATGAGCAGTTCTTC.

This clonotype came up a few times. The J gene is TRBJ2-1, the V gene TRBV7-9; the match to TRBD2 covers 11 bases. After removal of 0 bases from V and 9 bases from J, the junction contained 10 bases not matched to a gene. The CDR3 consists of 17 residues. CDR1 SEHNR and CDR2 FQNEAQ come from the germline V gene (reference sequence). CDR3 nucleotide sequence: TGTGCCAGCAGCTTAGCGATTCCGGCTAGCGGGAGGATTGAGCAGTTCTTC. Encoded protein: CASSLAIPASGRIEQFF.

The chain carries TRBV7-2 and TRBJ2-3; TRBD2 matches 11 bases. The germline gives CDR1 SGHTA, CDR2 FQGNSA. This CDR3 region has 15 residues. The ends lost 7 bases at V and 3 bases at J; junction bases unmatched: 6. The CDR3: CASTSSGRSTDTQYF. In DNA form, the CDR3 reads TGTGCCAGCACCTCTAGCGGGAGGTCGACAGATACGCAGTATTTT.

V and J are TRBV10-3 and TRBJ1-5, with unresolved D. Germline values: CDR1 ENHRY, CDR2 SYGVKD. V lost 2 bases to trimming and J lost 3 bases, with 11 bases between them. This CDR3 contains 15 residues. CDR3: CAISEAGGLNQPQHF. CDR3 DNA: TGTGCCATCAGTGAGGCCGGAGGCCTCAATCAGCCCCAGCATTTT.

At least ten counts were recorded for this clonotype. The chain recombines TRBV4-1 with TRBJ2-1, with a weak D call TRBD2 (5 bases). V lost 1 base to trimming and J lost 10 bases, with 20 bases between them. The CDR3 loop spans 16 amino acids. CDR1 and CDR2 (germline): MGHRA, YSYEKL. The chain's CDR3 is CASSQVGLMNSDEQFF. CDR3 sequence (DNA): TGCGCCAGCAGCCAAGTGGGCCTAATGAATAGCGACGAGCAGTTCTTC.

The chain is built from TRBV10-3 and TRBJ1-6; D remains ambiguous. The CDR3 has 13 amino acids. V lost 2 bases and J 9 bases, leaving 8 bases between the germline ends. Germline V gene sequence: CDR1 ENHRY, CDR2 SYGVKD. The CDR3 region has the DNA TGTGCCATCAGTGAGATTTCGGGTTCACCCCTCCACTTT. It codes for CAISEISGSPLHF.

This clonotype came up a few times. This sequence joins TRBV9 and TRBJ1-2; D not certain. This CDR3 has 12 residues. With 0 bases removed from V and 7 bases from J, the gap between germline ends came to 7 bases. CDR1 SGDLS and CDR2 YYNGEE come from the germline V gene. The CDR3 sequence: CASSVGVRGYTF. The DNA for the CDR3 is TGTGCCAGCAGCGTAGGGGTCCGTGGCTACACCTTC.

The CDR3 DNA reads as TGTGCCAGCAGTCCGTCGGACGGGTCCTACGAGCAGTACTTC. Translating it yields CASSPSDGSYEQYF. The chain combines TRBV27 with TRBJ2-7; D gene unclear. V was clipped by 5 bases and J by 1 base, with 12 bases between them. The CDR3 is 14 residues long. CDR1 is MNHEY and CDR2 is SMNVEV in the germline V gene (reference sequence).

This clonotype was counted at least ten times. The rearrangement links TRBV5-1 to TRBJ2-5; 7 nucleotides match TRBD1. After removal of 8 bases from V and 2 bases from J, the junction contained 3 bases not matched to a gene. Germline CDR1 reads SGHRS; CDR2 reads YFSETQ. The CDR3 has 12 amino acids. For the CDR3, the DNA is TGCGCCAGTTACAGGGGACAAGAGACCCAGTACTTC. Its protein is CASYRGQETQYF.

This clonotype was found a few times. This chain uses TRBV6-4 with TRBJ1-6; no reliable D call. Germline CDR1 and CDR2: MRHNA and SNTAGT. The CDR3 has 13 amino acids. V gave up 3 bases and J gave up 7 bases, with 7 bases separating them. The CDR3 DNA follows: TGTGCCAGCAGTGAAGGCAGAAATTCACCCCTCCACTTT. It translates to CASSEGRNSPLHF.

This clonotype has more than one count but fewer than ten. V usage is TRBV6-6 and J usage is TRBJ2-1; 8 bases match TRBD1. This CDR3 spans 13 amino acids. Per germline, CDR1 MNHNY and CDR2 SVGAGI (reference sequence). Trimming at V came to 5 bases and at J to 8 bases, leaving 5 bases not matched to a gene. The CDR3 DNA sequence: TGTGCCAGCAGTCCGGACAGGGTCGATGAGCAGTTCTTC. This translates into CASSPDRVDEQFF.

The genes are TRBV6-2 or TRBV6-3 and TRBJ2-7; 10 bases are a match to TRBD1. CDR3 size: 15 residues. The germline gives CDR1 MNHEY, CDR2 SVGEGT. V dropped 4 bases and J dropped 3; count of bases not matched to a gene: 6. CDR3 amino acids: CASSLGQGFYYEQYF. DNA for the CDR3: TGTGCCAGCAGTTTGGGACAGGGGTTCTACTACGAGCAGTACTTC.

This CDR3 reads CASTELNPTGRLFSYEQYF. DNA for the CDR3: TGTGCCAGCACTGAATTGAACCCGACCGGGCGGCTATTTTCCTACGAGCAGTACTTC. The rearrangement links TRBV21-1 to TRBJ2-7; TRBD1, as called in the table, went unchecked against the DNA. TRBV21-1 is described as a pseudogene. CDR3 size: 19 residues.

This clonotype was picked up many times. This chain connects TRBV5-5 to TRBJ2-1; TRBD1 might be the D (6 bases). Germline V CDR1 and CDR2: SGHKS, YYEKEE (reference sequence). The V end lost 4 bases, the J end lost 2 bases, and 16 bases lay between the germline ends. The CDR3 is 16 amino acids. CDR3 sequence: CASSDSTGKAYNEQFF. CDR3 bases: TGTGCCAGCAGCGATTCAACAGGGAAAGCCTACAATGAGCAGTTCTTC.

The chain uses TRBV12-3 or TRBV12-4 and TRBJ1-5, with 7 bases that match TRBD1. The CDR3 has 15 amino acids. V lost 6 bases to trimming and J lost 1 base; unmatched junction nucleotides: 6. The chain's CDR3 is CASRPTGESNQPQHF. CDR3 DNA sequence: TGTGCCAGCAGACCTACAGGGGAGAGCAATCAGCCCCAGCATTTT.

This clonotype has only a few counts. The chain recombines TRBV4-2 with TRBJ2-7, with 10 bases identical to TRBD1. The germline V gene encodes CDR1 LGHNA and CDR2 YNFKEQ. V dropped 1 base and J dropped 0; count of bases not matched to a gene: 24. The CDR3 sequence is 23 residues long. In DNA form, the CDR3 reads TGTGCCAGCAGCCAAGTCATCGCGACCGGGGGGTTGGCCGGGACAGGGGTCTCCTACGAGCAGTACTTC. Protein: CASSQVIATGGLAGTGVSYEQYF.

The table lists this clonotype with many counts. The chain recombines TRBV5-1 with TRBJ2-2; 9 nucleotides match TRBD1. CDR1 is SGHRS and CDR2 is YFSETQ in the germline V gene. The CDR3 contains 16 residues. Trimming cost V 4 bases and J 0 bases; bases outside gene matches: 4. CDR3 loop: CASSLQGASNTGELFF. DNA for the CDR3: TGCGCCAGCAGCCTACAGGGGGCCTCGAACACCGGGGAGCTGTTTTTT.

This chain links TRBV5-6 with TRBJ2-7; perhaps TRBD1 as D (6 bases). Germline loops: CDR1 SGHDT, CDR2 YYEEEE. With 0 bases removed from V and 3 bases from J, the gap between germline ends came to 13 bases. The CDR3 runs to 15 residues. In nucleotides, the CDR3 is TGTGCCAGCAGCTTGGATAGGACAGTGGGCTACGAGCAGTACTTC. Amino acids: CASSLDRTVGYEQYF.

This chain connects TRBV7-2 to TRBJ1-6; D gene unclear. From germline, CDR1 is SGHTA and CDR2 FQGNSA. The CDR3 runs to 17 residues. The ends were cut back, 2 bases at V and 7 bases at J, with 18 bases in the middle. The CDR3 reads CASSLLSRSVVNSPLHF. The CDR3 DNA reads TGTGCCAGCAGCTTATTGAGCAGGAGTGTAGTGAATTCACCCCTCCACTTT.

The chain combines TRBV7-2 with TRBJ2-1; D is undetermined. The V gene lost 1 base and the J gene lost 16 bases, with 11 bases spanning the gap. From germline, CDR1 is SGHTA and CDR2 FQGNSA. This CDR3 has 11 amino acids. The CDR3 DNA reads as TGTGCCAGCAGCTTAGGCAACCTGAAATTCTTC. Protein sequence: CASSLGNLKFF.

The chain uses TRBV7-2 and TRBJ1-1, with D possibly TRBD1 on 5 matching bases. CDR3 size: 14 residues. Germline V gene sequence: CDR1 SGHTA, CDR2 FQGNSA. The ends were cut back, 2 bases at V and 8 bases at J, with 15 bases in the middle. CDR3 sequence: CASSLNKVGGEAFF. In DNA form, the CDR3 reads TGTGCCAGCAGCTTAAATAAGGTGGGGGGAGAAGCTTTCTTT.

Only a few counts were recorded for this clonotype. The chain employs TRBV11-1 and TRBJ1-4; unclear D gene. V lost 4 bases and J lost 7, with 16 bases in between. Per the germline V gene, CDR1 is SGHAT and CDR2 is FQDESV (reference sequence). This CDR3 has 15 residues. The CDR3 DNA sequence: TGTGCCAGCAGCTCACGGACGGCGGGTGGTGAAAAACTGTTTTTT. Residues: CASSSRTAGGEKLFF.

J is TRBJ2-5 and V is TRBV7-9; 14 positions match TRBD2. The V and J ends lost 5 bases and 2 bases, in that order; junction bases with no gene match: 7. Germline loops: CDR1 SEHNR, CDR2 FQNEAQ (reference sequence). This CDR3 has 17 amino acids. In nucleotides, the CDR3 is TGTGCCAGCAGCCGACTAGCGGGGGGGCTAAGACAAGAGACCCAGTACTTC. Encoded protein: CASSRLAGGLRQETQYF.

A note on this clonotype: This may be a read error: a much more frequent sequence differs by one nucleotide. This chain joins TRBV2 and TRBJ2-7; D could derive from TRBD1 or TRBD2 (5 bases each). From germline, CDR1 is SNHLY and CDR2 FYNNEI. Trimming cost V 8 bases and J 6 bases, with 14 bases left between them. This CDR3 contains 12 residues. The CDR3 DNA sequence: TGTGCCAGCTCGGGACGGACGGGCGAGCAGTACTTC. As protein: CASSGRTGEQYF.

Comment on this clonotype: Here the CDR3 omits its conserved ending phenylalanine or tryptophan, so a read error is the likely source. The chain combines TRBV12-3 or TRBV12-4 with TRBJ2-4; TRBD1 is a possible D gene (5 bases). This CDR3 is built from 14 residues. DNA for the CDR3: TGTGCCAGCAGTTATAGTGGGGCCAAAAACGTTCAGTACTCC. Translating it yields CASSYSGAKNVQYS.

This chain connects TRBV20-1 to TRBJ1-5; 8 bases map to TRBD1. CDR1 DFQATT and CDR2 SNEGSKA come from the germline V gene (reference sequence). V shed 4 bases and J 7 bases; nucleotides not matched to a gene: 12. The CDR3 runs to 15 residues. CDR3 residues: CSATAQDREDQPQHF. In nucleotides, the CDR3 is TGCAGTGCTACGGCCCAGGACAGGGAGGACCAGCCCCAGCATTTT.

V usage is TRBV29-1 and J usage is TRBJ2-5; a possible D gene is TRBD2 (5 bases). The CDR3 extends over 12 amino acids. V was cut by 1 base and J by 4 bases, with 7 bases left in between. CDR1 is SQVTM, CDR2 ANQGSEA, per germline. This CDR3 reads CSVEGSGETQYF. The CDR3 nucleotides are TGCAGCGTTGAAGGCAGCGGAGAGACCCAGTACTTC.